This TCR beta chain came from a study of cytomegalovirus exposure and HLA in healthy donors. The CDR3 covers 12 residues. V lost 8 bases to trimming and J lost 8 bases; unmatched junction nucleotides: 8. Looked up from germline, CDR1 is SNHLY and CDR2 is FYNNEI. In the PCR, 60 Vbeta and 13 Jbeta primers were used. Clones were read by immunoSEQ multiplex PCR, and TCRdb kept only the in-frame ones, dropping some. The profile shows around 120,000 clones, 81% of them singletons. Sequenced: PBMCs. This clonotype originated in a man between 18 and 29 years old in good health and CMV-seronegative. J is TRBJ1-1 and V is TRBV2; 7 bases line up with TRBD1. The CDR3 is CASCGQEGEAFF. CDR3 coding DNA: TGTGCCAGCTGCGGACAGGAGGGGGAAGCTTTCTTT.